The 27 T cell receptor beta chains reported below all come from one sample, sequenced in a study of Graves' ophthalmopathy and Graves' hyperthyroidism. Beta-chain TCR CDR3 regions were amplified from RNA transcripts. After a first-round RT-PCR with HTBI primers, a second-round multiplex PCR was run. TCRdb re-called the multiplex PCR reads through MiXCR, storing one row per CDR3 protein. The repertoire holds 350,000 to 450,000 distinct CDR3 sequences, with about 17% as singletons. The sample comprised peripheral blood. These receptors were taken from a woman aged 18-29 years with Graves' ophthalmopathy.

The chain couples TRBV7-3 to TRBJ1-1; D is undetermined. Trimming took off 6 bases at V and 4 bases at J, with 12 bases between the two ends. Germline V gene data show CDR1 as SGHTA and CDR2 as FQGTGA. The CDR3 extends over 13 amino acids. CDR3: CASSVQWGTEAFF. The DNA for the CDR3 is TGTGCCAGCAGTGTACAGTGGGGCACTGAAGCTTTCTTT.

The sample holds a few counts of this clonotype. The V call is TRBV28, the J call TRBJ2-7, with a possible D match to TRBD2 (6 bases). Between the trimmed V and J ends, which lost 6 bases and 2 bases, there was a span of 23 bases. CDR1 MDHEN and CDR2 SYDVKM come from the germline V gene. This CDR3 has 17 amino acids. CDR3 protein: CASRPGPGLPQAYEQYF. The CDR3 DNA follows: TGTGCCAGCAGGCCAGGTCCGGGACTTCCCCAGGCCTACGAGCAGTACTTC.

This clonotype was observed many times. The chain recombines TRBV30 with TRBJ2-2; 9 positions agree with TRBD1. This CDR3 region has 13 residues. CDR1 is GTSNPN, CDR2 SVGIG, per germline (reference sequence). The junction had 4 bases not matched to a gene; V was cut back by 5 bases and J by 6 bases. CDR3: CAWYRQGAGELFF. The CDR3 bases are TGTGCCTGGTACAGACAGGGGGCCGGGGAGCTGTTTTTT.

This clonotype was observed at least ten times. The chain has TRBV19 and TRBJ2-7, with D possibly being TRBD2 (6 bases). Germline CDR1 LNHDA, CDR2 SQIVND (reference sequence). The CDR3 has 11 residues. The V and J ends lost 8 bases and 6 bases respectively, with 11 bases between them. The CDR3, as DNA: TGTGCCAGTCAGGGACTTTTCGAGCAGTACTTC. This translates into CASQGLFEQYF. The whole variable domain, remainder taken from reference TRBV19 and TRBJ2-7, is DGGITQSPKYLFRKEGQNVTLSCEQNLNHDAMYWYRQDPGQGLRLIYYSQIVNDFQKGDIAEGYSVSREKKESFPLTVTSAQKNPTAFYLCASQGLFEQYFGPGTRLTVT.

The V gene is TRBV25-1, the J gene TRBJ1-1; unclear D gene. Germline V gene data show CDR1 as MGHDK and CDR2 as SYGVNS. The CDR3 has 15 amino acids. The V end was cut by 3 bases, the J end by 2 bases, with 13 bases between. As DNA, the CDR3 is TGTGCCAGCAGTGATCTATCCAGAGTAAACACTGAAGCTTTCTTT. Its translation is CASSDLSRVNTEAFF.

This chain uses TRBV27 with TRBJ1-1; possibly TRBD1 for D (6 bases). Germline assignment: CDR1 MNHEY and CDR2 SMNVEV (reference sequence). This CDR3 is 15 amino acids long. Trimming shortened V by 5 bases and J by 0 bases, and 13 bases separated the two germline ends. The CDR3 sequence is CASSTDSFMNTEAFF. CDR3 DNA sequence: TGTGCCAGCAGTACGGACAGTTTTATGAACACTGAAGCTTTCTTT.

There are many counts of this clonotype. This sequence joins TRBV7-2 and TRBJ2-7; the match to TRBD1 covers 10 bases. The J segment lost 1 base and the V segment lost 4 bases, leaving 4 bases of the junction unmatched. This CDR3 is built from 15 residues. CDR1 is SGHTA, CDR2 FQGNSA, per germline. The CDR3 sequence: CASSWGTGVSYEQYF. CDR3 bases: TGTGCCAGCAGCTGGGGGACAGGGGTGTCCTACGAGCAGTACTTC.

This clonotype was found many times. The chain recombines TRBV20-1 with TRBJ2-7; tentative D call: TRBD1 (5 bases). CDR1 is DFQATT and CDR2 is SNEGSKA in the germline V gene (reference sequence). V was pared by 0 bases and J by 3 bases, with 15 bases between. The CDR3 length is 15 residues. CDR3 sequence reads: CSARDTRTSYYEQYF. The DNA of the CDR3 is TGCAGTGCTAGAGATACAAGGACAAGTTACTACGAGCAGTACTTC.

There are many counts of this clonotype. The chain carries TRBV6-5 and TRBJ2-7, with a possible D match to TRBD1 (6 bases). The CDR3 loop spans 12 amino acids. Germline values: CDR1 MNHEY, CDR2 SVGAGI. Trimming stripped 2 bases from V and 6 bases from J, with 8 bases between. The CDR3 DNA is TGTGCCAGCAGTTACGTAGGGGGCGAGCAGTACTTC. Its protein product is CASSYVGGEQYF.

This chain links TRBV6-1 with TRBJ2-1; 16 bases fit TRBD2. There are 16 residues in the CDR3. Germline lookup yields CDR1 MNHNS and CDR2 SASEGT. V lost 6 bases and J lost 5; bases outside the gene matches: 4. CDR3 region: CASRGLAGGSDNEQFF. CDR3 bases: TGTGCCAGCAGGGGACTAGCGGGAGGGTCTGACAATGAGCAGTTCTTC.

This clonotype was seen at least ten times. J is TRBJ2-2 and V is TRBV18; D ambiguous. This CDR3 is built from 14 residues. In germline, CDR1 is KGHSH, CDR2 LQKENI. V was trimmed by 2 bases and J by 2 bases, leaving 6 bases between them. CDR3 bases: TGTGCCAGCTCACCAAACTCTAACACCGGGGAGCTGTTTTTT. This sequence encodes CASSPNSNTGELFF.

The CDR3 region is CASSLDGTVYGYTF. CDR3 DNA: TGTGCCAGCAGCTTAGACGGAACGGTCTATGGCTACACCTTC. The rearrangement links TRBV6-5 to TRBJ1-2; D is unresolved. Trimming took off 6 bases at V and 4 bases at J, with 15 bases between the two ends. The CDR3 is 14 residues long. CDR1 MNHEY and CDR2 SVGAGI come from the germline V gene.

This clonotype was seen many times. The chain couples TRBV11-2 to TRBJ2-7, with no clear D. CDR1 is SGHAT and CDR2 is FQNNGV in the germline V gene. Trimming stripped 2 bases from V and 4 bases from J, with 18 bases between. The CDR3 spans 16 residues. The CDR3 is CASSLNSLRAPYEQYF. CDR3 nucleotide sequence: TGTGCCAGCAGCTTAAACTCCTTAAGGGCTCCTTACGAGCAGTACTTC. Full variable domain (rest looked up from reference TRBV11-2 and TRBJ2-7): EAGVAQSPRYKIIEKRQSVAFWCNPISGHATLYWYQQILGQGPKLLIQFQNNGVVDDSQLPKDRFSAERLKGVDSTLKIQPAKLEDSAVYLCASSLNSLRAPYEQYFGPGTRLTVT.

Many counts were recorded for this clonotype. DNA of the CDR3: TGTGCCAGCAGTAAACAGGGGCCTTCCTACGAGCAGTACTTC. It yields the protein CASSKQGPSYEQYF. V and J are TRBV7-8 and TRBJ2-7; 7 nucleotides agree with TRBD1. V dropped 6 bases and J dropped 1; count of bases not matched to a gene: 6. The V gene's germline CDR1 is SGHVS and CDR2 FQNEAQ. The CDR3 has 14 residues.

This clonotype was observed many times. The chain carries TRBV7-2 and TRBJ2-2, with D maybe TRBD1 (6 bases). Germline V gene sequence: CDR1 SGHTA, CDR2 FQGNSA. The CDR3 loop spans 15 amino acids. V lost 5 bases and J lost 4, with 14 bases in between. This chain's CDR3 is CASSEAGTTTGELFF. The CDR3 DNA follows: TGTGCCAGCAGCGAAGCCGGGACAACCACCGGGGAGCTGTTTTTT.

This clonotype was counted many times. The chain links TRBV30 to TRBJ2-7, with TRBD1 matching over 7 bases. Germline lookup yields CDR1 GTSNPN and CDR2 SVGIG (reference sequence). This CDR3 has 13 residues. The V and J ends lost 4 bases and 5 bases, in that order; junction bases with no gene match: 8. CDR3 sequence: CAWKGRGNDEQYF. The CDR3 region has the DNA TGTGCCTGGAAGGGCAGGGGGAACGACGAGCAGTACTTC.

This clonotype has at least ten counts. V gene TRBV6-2 or TRBV6-3 combines with J gene TRBJ2-2, with 7 bases matching TRBD1. The CDR3 length is 15 residues. Germline loops: CDR1 MNHEY, CDR2 SVGEGT. V was pared by 4 bases and J by 6 bases, with 8 bases of the junction left unmatched. CDR3 loop: CASSFDRVVAGELFF. The CDR3 nucleotides read TGTGCCAGCAGTTTCGACAGGGTAGTAGCCGGGGAGCTGTTTTTT.

In its sample, this clonotype was seen many times. The chain employs TRBV2 and TRBJ2-7; D possibly matches TRBD1 or TRBD2 (5 bases each). The CDR3 consists of 13 residues. Per germline, CDR1 SNHLY and CDR2 FYNNEI. V dropped 2 bases and J dropped 6 bases, with 11 bases sitting between them. The CDR3, as DNA: TGTGCCAGCAGTGAATGGCTCGGGGCCGAGCAGTACTTC. This encodes CASSEWLGAEQYF.

This clonotype came up many times. This chain joins TRBV6-2 or TRBV6-3 and TRBJ1-1; D is perhaps TRBD1 (6 bases). The CDR3 spans 14 residues. In germline, CDR1 is MNHEY, CDR2 SVGEGT. Trimming cost V 6 bases and J 3 bases, with 14 bases left between them. The CDR3 DNA is TGTGCCAGCAGCCAACAGGGAGGGTACACTGAAGCTTTCTTT. Its protein product is CASSQQGGYTEAFF.

This clonotype was seen many times. The chain combines TRBV11-3 with TRBJ2-7; TRBD2 might be the D (6 bases). CDR3 length: 19 amino acids. V was shortened by 8 bases and J by 0 bases, with 29 bases between the two germline ends. From germline, CDR1 is SGHNT and CDR2 YENEEA. CDR3 sequence: CASASERLAPHYRSYEQYF. CDR3 DNA sequence: TGTGCCAGCGCTTCAGAGCGGCTAGCGCCCCATTATCGCTCCTACGAGCAGTACTTC.

This clonotype was detected many times. The genes are TRBV6-5 and TRBJ1-1, with 8 nucleotides matching TRBD1. Germline V CDR1 and CDR2: MNHEY, SVGAGI. The CDR3 sequence is 13 residues long. V lost 6 bases and J lost 7; bases outside the gene matches: 7. CDR3 sequence reads: CASRQQGEGEAFF. CDR3 coding DNA: TGTGCCAGCAGACAACAGGGGGAGGGTGAAGCTTTCTTT.

This clonotype was observed many times. The chain recombines TRBV11-2 with TRBJ1-1; D might be TRBD1 (5 bases). Trimming took 5 bases from V and 3 from J, leaving 19 bases between them. Germline CDR1 and CDR2: SGHAT and FQNNGV. This CDR3 comprises 16 residues. CDR3 sequence reads: CASSPPRTVRDTEAFF. The CDR3 DNA follows: TGTGCCAGCAGCCCTCCTCGGACGGTCAGGGACACTGAAGCTTTCTTT. The whole variable domain, remainder taken from reference TRBV11-2 and TRBJ1-1, is EAGVAQSPRYKIIEKRQSVAFWCNPISGHATLYWYQQILGQGPKLLIQFQNNGVVDDSQLPKDRFSAERLKGVDSTLKIQPAKLEDSAVYLCASSPPRTVRDTEAFFGQGTRLTVV.

This clonotype has ten or more counts. V usage is TRBV19 and J usage is TRBJ1-1; D remains unclear. Looked up from germline, CDR1 is LNHDA and CDR2 is SQIVND (reference sequence). The V end lost 5 bases, the J end lost 0 bases, and 10 bases lay between the germline ends. The CDR3 runs 14 residues. The CDR3 reads CASSLIGLNTEAFF. The CDR3 DNA reads as TGTGCCAGTAGTCTAATAGGGCTGAACACTGAAGCTTTCTTT.

This clonotype was counted ten times or more. The J gene is TRBJ2-7, the V gene TRBV5-6; possible D gene TRBD2, 6 bases. Trimming left V 1 base short and J 7 bases short, with 27 bases between. CDR3 length: 18 amino acids. Germline V gene lookup returns CDR1 SGHDT and CDR2 YYEEEE. Here the CDR3 reads CASSLRESRQPRWREQYF. DNA for the CDR3: TGTGCCAGCAGCTTGCGGGAGAGCAGGCAGCCGCGGTGGCGGGAGCAGTACTTC.

This clonotype occurred many times. The chain links TRBV5-6 to TRBJ1-6, with 11 bases fitting TRBD1. This CDR3 region has 15 residues. Germline V gives CDR1 SGHDT, CDR2 YYEEEE. The ends lost 4 bases at V and 9 bases at J; junction bases unmatched: 6. Here the CDR3 DNA reads TGTGCCAGCAGCCCTCCCGGGACAGGGGGTTCACCCCTCCACTTT. The encoded protein is CASSPPGTGGSPLHF.

This clonotype was seen repeatedly, ten times or more. The gene calls are TRBV28 and TRBJ1-2; TRBD1 matches at 10 bases. The CDR3 totals 16 residues. V shed 4 bases, J shed 4 bases, and the junction held 9 bases outside the gene matches. Germline loops: CDR1 MDHEN, CDR2 SYDVKM. In DNA, the CDR3 is TGTGCCAGCAGTTCCCTCCGGGACAGGGGCCCCTATGGCTACACCTTC. The encoded protein is CASSSLRDRGPYGYTF.

This clonotype occurred many times. V usage is TRBV28 and J usage is TRBJ2-2, with D unresolved. The ends were cut back, 2 bases at V and 0 bases at J, with 7 bases in the middle. Germline-derived CDR1 and CDR2 are MDHEN and SYDVKM. The CDR3 is 15 residues long. The CDR3 region is CASSLLSPNTGELFF. DNA of the CDR3: TGTGCCAGCAGTTTACTGTCCCCGAACACCGGGGAGCTGTTTTTT.